This T cell receptor beta chain came from a study of T cell responses to AZD1222 COVID-19 vaccine. Repertoires were generated with immunoSEQ multiplex PCR, while TCRdb's copy carries only in-frame clones and drops some. The sample lists 100,000 to 150,000 clones, around 92% occurring once. Trimming took off 0 bases at V and 6 bases at J, with 11 bases between the two ends. Germline lookup yields CDR1 SGHTA and CDR2 FQGNSA. There are 15 residues in the CDR3. The source material was peripheral blood, sampled 28 days after the second AZD1222 dose. The genes are TRBV7-2 and TRBJ2-2, with D uncertain. This receptor was identified in an adult who received the AZD1222 COVID-19 vaccine. The CDR3 protein is CASSLAPYPPGELFF. CDR3 in DNA: TGTGCCAGCAGCTTAGCGCCCTACCCCCCCGGGGAGCTGTTTTTT. The full variable domain, with the rest looked up from reference TRBV7-2 and TRBJ2-2, is GAGVSQSPSNKVTEKGKDVELRCDPISGHTALYWYRQSLGQGLEFLIYFQGNSAPDKSGLPSDRFSAERTGGSVSTLTIQRTQQEDSAVYLCASSLAPYPPGELFFGEGSRLTVL.